This TCR beta chain derives from a study of response to subunit inactivated influenza vaccine. MiXCR was run by TCRdb on the RT-PCR reads, yielding one entry per CDR3 protein. In the table there are roughly 780,000 distinct CDR3 sequences, around 18% of which are singletons. A few counts support this clonotype. Its antigen is still unknown. Findings and limits, study-wide: The study's authors posited that every seasonal influenza vaccination enlists few new T cells.

This CDR3 comprises 15 residues. The germline V and J ends were trimmed by 0 bases and 6 bases, with 15 bases remaining between them. Germline assignment: CDR1 DFQATT and CDR2 SNEGSKA (reference sequence). Sequencing used PBMCs from blood, obtained approximately 5 days after vaccination. This TCR was sampled from a man in his forties or fifties who received an inactivated influenza vaccine. The chain is built from TRBV20-1 and TRBJ2-1; D is perhaps TRBD1 or TRBD2 (6 bases each). The CDR3 sequence is CSARDRKGGGNEQFF. As DNA, the CDR3 is TGCAGTGCTAGAGATAGGAAAGGGGGAGGCAATGAGCAGTTCTTC.